This TCR beta chain was sequenced in a study of blood T cell repertoires in COVID-19. Study as a whole: PBMCs, B-cell-depleted T cells, or T cells were the source of the cDNA or gDNA that made up the material.

Germline V gives CDR1 SGHAT, CDR2 FQNNGV. This CDR3 comprises 16 residues. V shed 5 bases and J 7 bases; nucleotides not matched to a gene: 13. Ages ranged from about 18 to 89 years, with residence in 24 US areas. Produced via immunoSEQ multiplex PCR; TCRdb's table is partial and in-frame only. The table lists 200,000 to 250,000 clones, roughly 85% of them singletons, with over 15% in the top ten. The chain carries TRBV11-2 and TRBJ1-2; TRBD1 matches at 10 bases. The origin of this receptor is a man aged 40-50 years who had recovered from COVID-19. Sequencing was performed on PBMCs or T cells enriched from blood (not recorded which). In DNA, the CDR3 is TGTGCCAGCAGCCCGGGGGCTGGGGGACAGGGGTCTGGCTACACCTTC. Translating gives CASSPGAGGQGSGYTF.